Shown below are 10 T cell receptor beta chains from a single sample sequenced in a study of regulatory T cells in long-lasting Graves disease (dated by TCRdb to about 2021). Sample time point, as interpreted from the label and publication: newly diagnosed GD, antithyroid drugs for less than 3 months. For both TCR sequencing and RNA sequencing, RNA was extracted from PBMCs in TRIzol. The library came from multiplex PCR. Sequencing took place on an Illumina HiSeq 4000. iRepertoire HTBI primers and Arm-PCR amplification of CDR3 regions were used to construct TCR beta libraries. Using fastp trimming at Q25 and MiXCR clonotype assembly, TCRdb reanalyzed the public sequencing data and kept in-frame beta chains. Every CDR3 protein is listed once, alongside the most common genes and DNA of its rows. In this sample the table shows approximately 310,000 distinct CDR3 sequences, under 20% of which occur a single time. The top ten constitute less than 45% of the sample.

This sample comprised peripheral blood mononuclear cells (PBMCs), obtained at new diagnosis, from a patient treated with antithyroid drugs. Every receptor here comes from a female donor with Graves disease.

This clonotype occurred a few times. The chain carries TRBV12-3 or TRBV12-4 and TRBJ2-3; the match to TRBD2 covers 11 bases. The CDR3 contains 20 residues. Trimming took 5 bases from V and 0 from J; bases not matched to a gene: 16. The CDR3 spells CASSPVLAGGGVDSTDTQYF. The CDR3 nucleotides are TGTGCCAGCAGTCCCGTCCTAGCGGGAGGAGGGGTGGATAGCACAGATACGCAGTATTTT.

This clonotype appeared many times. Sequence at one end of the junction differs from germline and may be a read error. The CDR3 is CASGLFTTQSNTEAFF. CDR3 coding DNA: TGTGCCAGCGGCTTGTTTACCACCCAAAGTAACACTGAAGCTTTCTTT. The chain employs TRBV5-5 and TRBJ1-1; D is unclear. From germline, CDR1 is SGHKS and CDR2 YYEKEE (reference sequence). The CDR3 covers 16 residues. Complete variable domain (other parts from reference TRBV5-5 and TRBJ1-1): DAGVTQSPTHLIKTRGQQVTLRCSPISGHKSVSWYQQVLGQGPQFIFQYYEKEERGRGNFPDRFSARQFPNYSSELNVNALLLGDSALYLCASGLFTTQSNTEAFFGQGTRLTVV.

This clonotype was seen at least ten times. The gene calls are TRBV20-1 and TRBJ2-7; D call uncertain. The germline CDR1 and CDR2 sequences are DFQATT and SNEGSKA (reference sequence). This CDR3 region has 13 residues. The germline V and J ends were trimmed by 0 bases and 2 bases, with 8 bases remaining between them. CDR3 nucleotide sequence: TGCAGTGCTAGAGATGGAGCAACCTACGAGCAGTACTTC. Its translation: CSARDGATYEQYF.

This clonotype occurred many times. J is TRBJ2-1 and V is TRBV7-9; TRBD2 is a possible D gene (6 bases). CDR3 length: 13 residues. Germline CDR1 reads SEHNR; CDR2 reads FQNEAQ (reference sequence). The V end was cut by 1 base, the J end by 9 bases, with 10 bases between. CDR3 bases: TGTGCCAGCAGCTTAGTCGGAGCGGGTGAGCAGTTCTTC. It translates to CASSLVGAGEQFF.

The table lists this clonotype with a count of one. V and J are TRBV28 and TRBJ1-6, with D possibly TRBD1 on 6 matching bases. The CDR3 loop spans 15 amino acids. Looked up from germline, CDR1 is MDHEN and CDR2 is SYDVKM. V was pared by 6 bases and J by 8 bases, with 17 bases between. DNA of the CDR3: TGTGCCAGCAGCTGGACAGCGCTAAGGGATTCACCCCTCCACTTT. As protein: CASSWTALRDSPLHF.

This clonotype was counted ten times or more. The CDR3 loop is CASSRPQSRKLFF. Written as DNA, the CDR3 is TGTGCCAGCAGTCGCCCACAGAGTCGGAAACTGTTTTTT. The chain carries TRBV27 and TRBJ1-4; D ambiguous. Trimming shortened V by 5 bases and J by 11 bases, and 15 bases separated the two germline ends. The CDR3 totals 13 residues. Germline CDR1 MNHEY, CDR2 SMNVEV (reference sequence).

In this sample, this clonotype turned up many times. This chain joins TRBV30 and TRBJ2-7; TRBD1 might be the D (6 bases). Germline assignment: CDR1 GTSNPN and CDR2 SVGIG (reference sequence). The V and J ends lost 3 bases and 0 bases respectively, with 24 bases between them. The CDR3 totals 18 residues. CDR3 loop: CAWSATTFGGQSSYEQYF. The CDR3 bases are TGTGCCTGGAGCGCCACAACTTTTGGAGGACAGAGCTCCTACGAGCAGTACTTC.

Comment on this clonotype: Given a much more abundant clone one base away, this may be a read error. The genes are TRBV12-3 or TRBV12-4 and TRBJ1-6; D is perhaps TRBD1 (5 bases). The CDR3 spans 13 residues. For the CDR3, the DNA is TGTGCCAGCAGTTTTTGGGGACGATCACTCCTCCACTTT. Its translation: CASSFWGRSLLHF.

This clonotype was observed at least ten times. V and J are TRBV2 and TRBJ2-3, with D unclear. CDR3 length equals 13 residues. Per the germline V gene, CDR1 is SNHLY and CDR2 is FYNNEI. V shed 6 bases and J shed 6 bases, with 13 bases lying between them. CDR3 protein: CASSTFPGDTQYF. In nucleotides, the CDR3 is TGTGCCAGCAGCACCTTTCCAGGCGATACGCAGTATTTT.

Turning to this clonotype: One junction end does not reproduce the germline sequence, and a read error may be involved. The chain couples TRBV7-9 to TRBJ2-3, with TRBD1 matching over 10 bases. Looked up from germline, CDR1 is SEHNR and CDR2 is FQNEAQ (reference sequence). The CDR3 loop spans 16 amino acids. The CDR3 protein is CASSLQPGQGRDTKYF. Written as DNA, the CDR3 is TGTGCCAGCAGCTTGCAACCGGGACAGGGGAGAGATACGAAGTATTTT. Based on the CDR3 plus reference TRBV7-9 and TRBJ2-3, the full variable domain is DTGVSQNPRHKITKRGQNVTFRCDPISEHNRLYWYRQTLGQGPEFLTYFQNEAQLEKSRLLSDRFSAERPKGSFSTLEIQRTEQGDSAMYLCASSLQPGQGRDTKYFGPGTRLTVL.